What follows is one T cell receptor beta chain and its context. This sample is part of a study of blood T cell repertoires in COVID-19. Overall study: Acute-phase and convalescent COVID-19 samples originated in the United States, Italy and Spain. Sources were T cells, B-cell-depleted T cells, or PBMCs; the material itself was cDNA or gDNA.

Germline values: CDR1 SGHNT, CDR2 YENEEA. V was shortened by 1 base and J by 1 base, with 10 bases between the two germline ends. The CDR3 is 15 amino acids. In the source study's methods: Amplified reference gene primers provided the basis for estimating nucleated cell counts. Repertoires were generated with immunoSEQ multiplex PCR, while TCRdb's copy carries only in-frame clones and drops some. Clonal size and the V and J genes are those of that table, whereas D and trimming came from the DNA. The sample yields over 250,000 clones, approximately 83% seen once. The chain recombines TRBV11-3 with TRBJ2-5, with D possibly matching TRBD1 (6 bases). The sequence derives from a woman in her 70s with acute or convalescent COVID-19. Specimen: peripheral blood. The CDR3 here is CASSLGTAPQETQYF. CDR3 DNA sequence: TGTGCCAGCAGCTTAGGGACAGCCCCCCAAGAGACCCAGTACTTC.